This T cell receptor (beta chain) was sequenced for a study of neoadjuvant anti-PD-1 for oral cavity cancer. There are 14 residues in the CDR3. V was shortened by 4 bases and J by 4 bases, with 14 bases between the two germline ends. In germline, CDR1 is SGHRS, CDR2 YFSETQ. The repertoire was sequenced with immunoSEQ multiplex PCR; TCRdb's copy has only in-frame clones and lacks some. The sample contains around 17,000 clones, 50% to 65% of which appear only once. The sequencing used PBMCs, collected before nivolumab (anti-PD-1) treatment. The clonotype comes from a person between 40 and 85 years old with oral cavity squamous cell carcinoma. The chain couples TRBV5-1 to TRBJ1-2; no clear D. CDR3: CASSPDGPGYGYTF. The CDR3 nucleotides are TGCGCCAGCAGCCCGGACGGACCTGGCTATGGCTACACCTTC.